This is a list of T cell receptor beta chains from one sample in a study of T cell responses to AZD1222 COVID-19 vaccine. Sequencing used immunoSEQ multiplex PCR; TCRdb keeps in-frame clones, though not all of them. Here the sample spans 120,000 or so clones, 70% to 85% being singletons. Source: peripheral blood, taken 28 days after the second AZD1222 dose. The receptor source for this set is an adult who received the AZD1222 COVID-19 vaccine. The CDR3 runs from the conserved cysteine through the conserved F or W. A D gene is named only where the DNA matches it firmly. Expanded clones get a size class; other rows say once, few or many, or leave the size out.

D gene	clone size	V gene	J gene	CDR3 length	CDR3 DNA	CDR3 protein
TRBD2	NA	TRBV3-1/TRBV3-2	TRBJ2-2	16	TGTGCCAGCAGCCTTAGACTAGCGGGGCGCACCGGGGAGCTGTTTTTT	CASSLRLAGRTGELFF
NA	NA	TRBV7-9	TRBJ1-2	14	TGTGCCAGCAGCTTAGCAAAAACTGGTGGGGTTGGAGGCTTC	CASSLAKTGGVGGF
TRBD1	once	TRBV11-2	TRBJ1-1	16	TGTGCCAGCAGCCCCGGCTTCGGACAGGGGAACACTGAAGCTTTCTTT	CASSPGFGQGNTEAFF
NA	NA	TRBV18	TRBJ2-2	17	TGTGCCAGCTCACCTGTAGTTAACCTACCGAGTGGCGGGGAGCTGTTTTTT	CASSPVVNLPSGGELFF
TRBD1	NA	TRBV6-1	TRBJ1-2	16	TGTGCCAGCAGTGAGGGACAGCTTCTTTTAAACTATGGCTACACCTTC	CASSEGQLLLNYGYTF
TRBD2	NA	TRBV2	TRBJ2-3	16	TGTGCCAGCAATTTCTTTAGCGGGGGACTAGGAGATACGCAGTATTTT	CASNFFSGGLGDTQYF
NA	NA	TRBV7-8	TRBJ1-5	14	TGTGCCAGCAGCCTCTCCGGGGCGTATCAGCCCCAGCATTTT	CASSLSGAYQPQHF
NA	NA	TRBV5-6	TRBJ1-1	11	TGTGCCAGCAGCTTTACAGGGGAAGCTTTCTTT	CASSFTGEAFF
TRBD1	NA	TRBV28	TRBJ1-1	15	TGTGCCAGCAGTTCAGGGGGCGCAGGGAACACTGAAGCTTTCTTT	CASSSGGAGNTEAFF
NA	NA	TRBV19	TRBJ1-4	14	TGTGCCAGTGGCAAAGGGGAAACGTTTGAAAAACTGTTTTTT	CASGKGETFEKLFF
TRBD1	NA	TRBV10-3	TRBJ2-7	15	TGTGCCATCAGTGAGCCGGCTAAACAGGGGGACGAGCAGTACTTC	CAISEPAKQGDEQYF
NA	NA	TRBV5-6	TRBJ1-5	19	TGTGCCAGCAGCTTGGGCGCGGGGCCCAGCGGTTATAGCAATCAGCCCCAGCATTTT	CASSLGAGPSGYSNQPQHF
NA	NA	TRBV24-1	TRBJ2-2	14	TGTGCCACCAGTGCCCGAACTCGAACCGGGGAGCTGTTTTTT	CATSARTRTGELFF
NA	NA	TRBV6-5	TRBJ1-1	11	TGTGCCCTGAAGGTGAACACTGAAGCTTTCTTT	CALKVNTEAFF
NA	NA	TRBV29-1	TRBJ1-5	20	TGCAGCGCTCGGGGGGGGCTGGGACTGCCCAGGATTCATAGCAATCAGCCCCAGCATTTT	CSARGGLGLPRIHSNQPQHF
TRBD1	few	TRBV28	TRBJ2-7	14	TGTGCCAGCAGTTCGACGGGACAGCGCTACGAGCAGTACTTC	CASSSTGQRYEQYF
NA	NA	TRBV18	TRBJ2-1	16	TGTGCCAGCTCACCATCCCGGGGGGCCTCCTACAATGAGCAGTTCTTC	CASSPSRGASYNEQFF
NA	few	TRBV28	TRBJ1-5	13	TGTGCCAGCAGTTATGAAGAAGGACAGCCCCAGCATTTT	CASSYEEGQPQHF
NA	NA	TRBV9	TRBJ2-5	12	TGTGCCAGCAGCCGTAGAGGCGAGACCCAGTACTTC	CASSRRGETQYF
NA	few	TRBV7-9	TRBJ2-3	18	TGTGCCAGCAGCGCACGGGGAGTGTTGGGGACTAGCACAGATACGCAGTATTTT	CASSARGVLGTSTDTQYF
NA	NA	TRBV5-6	TRBJ2-2	15	TGTGCCAGCAGCTTGGGGCAGGTTGGGACCGGGGAGCTGTTTTTT	CASSLGQVGTGELFF
NA	once	TRBV4-3	TRBJ1-1	14	TGCGCCAGCAGCCCATCAGGGTCGGGCACTGAAGCTTTCTTT	CASSPSGSGTEAFF
NA	NA	TRBV19	TRBJ1-2	11	TGTGCCAGTAGGGTCTACTATGGCTACACCTTC	CASRVYYGYTF
NA	NA	TRBV7-2	TRBJ2-3	15	TGTGCCAGCAGCTTAGAAGGGGATTCATCAGATACGCAGTATTTT	CASSLEGDSSDTQYF
NA	NA	TRBV9	TRBJ2-3	12	TGTGCCAGCAGGGGGACCACAGATACGCAGTATTTT	CASRGTTDTQYF
NA	NA	TRBV10-3	TRBJ1-3	18	TGTGCCATCAGTGGTAGAACAGAAAACCTCCACTCTGGAAACACCATATATTTT	CAISGRTENLHSGNTIYF
NA	NA	TRBV28	TRBJ1-1	16	TGTGCCAGCAGTTCCCTACCGGGGGGCTGGGCCACTGAAGCTTTCTTT	CASSSLPGGWATEAFF
NA	NA	TRBV5-6	TRBJ2-7	14	TGTGCCAGCAGTCCCGGACTAACCTTCTACGAGCAGTACTTC	CASSPGLTFYEQYF
TRBD1	NA	TRBV19	TRBJ1-5	16	TGTGCCAGTAGTGGGGGCCTCGGGACAGGCAATCAGCCCCAGCATTTT	CASSGGLGTGNQPQHF
NA	NA	TRBV5-6	TRBJ1-6	15	TGTGCCAGCAGCTTGCGCGGCGGAAATAATTCACCCCTCCACTTT	CASSLRGGNNSPLHF
NA	NA	TRBV28	TRBJ2-7	13	TGTGCCAGCACCCGACGGCTCCTAGGGGAGCAGTACTTC	CASTRRLLGEQYF
NA	NA	TRBV19	TRBJ2-5	14	TGTGCCAGTAGCTCAGGGTACCCAAGAGAGACCCAGTACTTC	CASSSGYPRETQYF
TRBD2	NA	TRBV2	TRBJ2-3	13	TGTGCCAGCAACGCGGGGGGAACAGATACGCAGTATTTT	CASNAGGTDTQYF
TRBD2	NA	TRBV6-5	TRBJ2-2	14	TGTGCCAGCAGGAGCGGGGGGTTTTCCGGGGAGCTGTTTTTT	CASRSGGFSGELFF
NA	NA	TRBV6-2/TRBV6-3	TRBJ1-5	16	TGTGCCAGCAGTTACTCTTTCCTCAGGGGTGGTCAGCCCCAGCATTTT	CASSYSFLRGGQPQHF
NA	NA	TRBV5-1	TRBJ2-2	15	TGCGCCAGCAGCCCAAGGATCGGGGCGGCCGGGGAGCTGTTTTTT	CASSPRIGAAGELFF
NA	NA	TRBV11-2	TRBJ1-2	12	TGTGCCAGCAGCCCCCAGTCCAGGGGCTACACCTTC	CASSPQSRGYTF
NA	NA	TRBV6-5	TRBJ2-7	13	TGTGCCGCACAGACCGGGGTCTCCTACGAGCAGTACTTC	CAAQTGVSYEQYF
NA	NA	TRBV5-3	TRBJ1-1	12	TGTGCCAGAAGCTTGGCAAACGCTGAAGCTTTCTTT	CARSLANAEAFF
TRBD1	NA	TRBV4-1	TRBJ1-4	15	TGCGCCAGCAGCCATTCCCGGGACAGGGGTCAAAAACTGTTTTTT	CASSHSRDRGQKLFF
NA	NA	TRBV28	TRBJ1-5	15	TGTGCCAGCAGTTTATCGTTAAGGGCAGATCAGCCCCAGCATTTT	CASSLSLRADQPQHF
TRBD2	NA	TRBV5-1	TRBJ2-7	15	TGCGCCAGCAGCAGGCTAGCGGGGTTCTCCTACGAGCAGTACTTC	CASSRLAGFSYEQYF
NA	NA	TRBV10-1	TRBJ2-7	17	TGCGCCAGCAGTGACAGCCCCGGGGGAAGGGTGCCCTACGAGCAGTACTTC	CASSDSPGGRVPYEQYF
NA	NA	TRBV10-1	TRBJ2-1	16	TGCGCCAGCAGTGACGGACTGGCAAGCTCCTACAATGAGCAGTTCTTC	CASSDGLASSYNEQFF
NA	NA	TRBV2	TRBJ2-7	13	TGTGCACTCCGGGGAGCGAGCTCCTACGAGCAGTACTTC	CALRGASSYEQYF